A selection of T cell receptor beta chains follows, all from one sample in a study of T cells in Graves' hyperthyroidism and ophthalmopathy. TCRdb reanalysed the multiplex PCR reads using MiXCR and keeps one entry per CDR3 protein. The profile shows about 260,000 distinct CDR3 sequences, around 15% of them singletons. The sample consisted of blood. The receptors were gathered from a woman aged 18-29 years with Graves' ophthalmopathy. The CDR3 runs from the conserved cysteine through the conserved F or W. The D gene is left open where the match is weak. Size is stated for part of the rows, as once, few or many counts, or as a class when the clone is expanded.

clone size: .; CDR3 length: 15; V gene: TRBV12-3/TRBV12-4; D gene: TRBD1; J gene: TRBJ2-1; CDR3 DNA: TGTGCCAGCACCGACAGGGACCCCTCCTACAATGAGCAGTTCTTC; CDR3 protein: CASTDRDPSYNEQFF
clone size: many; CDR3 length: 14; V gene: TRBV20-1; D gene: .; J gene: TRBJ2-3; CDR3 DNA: TGCAGTGCTAGCCAGCGGAGTAGCACAGATACGCAGTATTTT; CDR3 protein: CSASQRSSTDTQYF
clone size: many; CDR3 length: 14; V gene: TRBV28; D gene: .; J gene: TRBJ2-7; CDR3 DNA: TGTGCCAGCAGTCTTGGACGCATCCTTAGCGAGCAGTACTTC; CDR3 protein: CASSLGRILSEQYF
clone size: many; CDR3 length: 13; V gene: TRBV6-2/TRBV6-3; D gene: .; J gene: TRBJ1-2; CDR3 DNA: TGTGCCAGCAGCCCATATGAGTTAAGGGGCTACACCTTC; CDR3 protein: CASSPYELRGYTF
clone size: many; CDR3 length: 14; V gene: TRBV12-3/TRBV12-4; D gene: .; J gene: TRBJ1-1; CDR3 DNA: TGTGCCAGCAGTTTTCAGGGAATGAACACTGAAGCTTTCTTT; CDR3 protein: CASSFQGMNTEAFF
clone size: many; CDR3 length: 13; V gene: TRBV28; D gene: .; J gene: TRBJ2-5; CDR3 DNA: TGTGCCAGCAGATCCCCCGGCAGCGCCTGGCTGAACTTC; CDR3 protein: CASRSPGSAWLNF
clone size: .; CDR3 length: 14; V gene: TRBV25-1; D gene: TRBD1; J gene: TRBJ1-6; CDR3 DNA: TGTGCCAGCAGTGACGGGACAGATTATTCACCCCTCCACTTT; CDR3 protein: CASSDGTDYSPLHF
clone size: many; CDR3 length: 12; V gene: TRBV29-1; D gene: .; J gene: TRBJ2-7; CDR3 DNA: TGCAGCGTCCTTGGACAGCACTACGAGCAGTACTTC; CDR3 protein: CSVLGQHYEQYF
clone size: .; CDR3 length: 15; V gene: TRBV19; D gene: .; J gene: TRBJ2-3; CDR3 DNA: TGTGCCAGTAGTATAGAGGACAGAGCCCCAGATACGCAGTATTTT; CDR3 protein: CASSIEDRAPDTQYF
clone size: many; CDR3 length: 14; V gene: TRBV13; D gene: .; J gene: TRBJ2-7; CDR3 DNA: TGTGCCAGCAGCTTAGGTCCGGGGTTGTACGAGCAGTACTTC; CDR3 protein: CASSLGPGLYEQYF
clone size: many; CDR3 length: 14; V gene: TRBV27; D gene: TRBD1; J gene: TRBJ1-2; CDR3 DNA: TGTGCCAGCACCTCAGGGGGCGCAGCCTCTGGCTACACCTTC; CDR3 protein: CASTSGGAASGYTF
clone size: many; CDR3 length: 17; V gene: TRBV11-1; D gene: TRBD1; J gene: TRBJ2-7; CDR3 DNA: TGTGCCAGCAGCTTAGCCCGGGCGTGGGACAGGGGCTACGAGCAGTACTTC; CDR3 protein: CASSLARAWDRGYEQYF
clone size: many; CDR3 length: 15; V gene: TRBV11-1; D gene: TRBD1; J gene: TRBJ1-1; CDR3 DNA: TGTGCCAGCAGCTTCCTGGACAGGGGGGACACTGAAGCTTTCTTT; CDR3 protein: CASSFLDRGDTEAFF
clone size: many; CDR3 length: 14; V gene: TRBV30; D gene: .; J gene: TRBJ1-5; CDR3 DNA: TGTGCCTGGAGTGTAAGGCCAGGGGAAGGGCCCCAGCATTTT; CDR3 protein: CAWSVRPGEGPQHF
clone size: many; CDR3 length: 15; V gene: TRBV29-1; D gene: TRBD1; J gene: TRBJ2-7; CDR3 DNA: TGCAGCGTTGTTCAGTCGGGACAGGGTTCCTACGAGCAGTACTTC; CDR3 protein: CSVVQSGQGSYEQYF
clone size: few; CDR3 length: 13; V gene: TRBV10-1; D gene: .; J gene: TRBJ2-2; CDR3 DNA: TGCGCCAGTTGTGATTCGAACACCGGGGAGCTGTTTTTT; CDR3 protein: CASCDSNTGELFF
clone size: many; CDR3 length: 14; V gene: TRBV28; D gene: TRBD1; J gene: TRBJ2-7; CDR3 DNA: TGTGCCAGCAACCCCGGGGACAGGGCCTACGAGCAGTACTTC; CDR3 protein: CASNPGDRAYEQYF
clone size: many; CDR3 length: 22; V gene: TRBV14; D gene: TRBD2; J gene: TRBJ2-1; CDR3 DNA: TGTGCCAGCAGCCAAGATCCCGGACTAGCGGGAGCTCTAAGGAGCTCCTACAATGAGCAGTTCTTC; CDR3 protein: CASSQDPGLAGALRSSYNEQFF
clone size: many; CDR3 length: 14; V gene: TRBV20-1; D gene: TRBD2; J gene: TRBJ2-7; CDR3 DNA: TGCAGTGCTAGTCCGACTAGCGGGGTATACGAGCAGTACTTC; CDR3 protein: CSASPTSGVYEQYF
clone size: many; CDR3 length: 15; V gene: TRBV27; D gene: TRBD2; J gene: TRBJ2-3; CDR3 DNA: TGTGCCAGCATTTCCAGCGGGGGGGCCCCAGATACGCAGTATTTT; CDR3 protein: CASISSGGAPDTQYF
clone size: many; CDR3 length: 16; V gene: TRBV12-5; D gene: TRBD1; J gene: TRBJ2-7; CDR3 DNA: TGTGCTAGTGGTTTGGTCACGACGGGACAGTCCTACGAGCAGTACTTC; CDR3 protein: CASGLVTTGQSYEQYF
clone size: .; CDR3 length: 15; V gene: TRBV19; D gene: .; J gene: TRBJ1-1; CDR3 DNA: TGTGCCAGCCGCAAAGTTGGGGGTGTGAACACTGAAGCTTTCTTT; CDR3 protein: CASRKVGGVNTEAFF
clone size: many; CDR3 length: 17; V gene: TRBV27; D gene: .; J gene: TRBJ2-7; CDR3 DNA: TGTGCCAGCAGTCCATACGCCACACGGGAAAGCTCCTACGAGCAGTACTTC; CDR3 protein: CASSPYATRESSYEQYF
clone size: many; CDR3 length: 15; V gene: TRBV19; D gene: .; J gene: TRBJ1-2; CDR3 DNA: TGTGCCAGTAACAACCCCAAGGGGGATCGCTATGGCTACACCTTC; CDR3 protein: CASNNPKGDRYGYTF
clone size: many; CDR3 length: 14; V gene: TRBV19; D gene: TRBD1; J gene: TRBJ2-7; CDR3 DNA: TGTGCCAGTAGACCCTCGAGGGGGCCCTACGAGCAGTACTTC; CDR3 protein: CASRPSRGPYEQYF
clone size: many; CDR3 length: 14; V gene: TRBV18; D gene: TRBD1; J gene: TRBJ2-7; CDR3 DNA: TGTGCCAGCTCACGTGCCGGGACAGGGGGCGAGCAGTACTTC; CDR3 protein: CASSRAGTGGEQYF
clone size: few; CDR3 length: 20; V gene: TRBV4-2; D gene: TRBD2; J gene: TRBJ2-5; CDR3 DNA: TGTGCCAGCAGCCAAGGTAATAGGGGACTAGCGGGAGTCTTCCAAGAGACCCAGTACTTC; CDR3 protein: CASSQGNRGLAGVFQETQYF
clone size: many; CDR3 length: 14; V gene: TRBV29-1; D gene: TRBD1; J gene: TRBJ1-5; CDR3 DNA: TGCAGCGTTGAAAACGGGACAGGGAATCAGCCCCAGCATTTT; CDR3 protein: CSVENGTGNQPQHF
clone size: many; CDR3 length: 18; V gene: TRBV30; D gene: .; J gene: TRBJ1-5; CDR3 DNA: TGTGCCTGGAGTTCCTATCGGACAGAGGGAGATAGCAATCAGCCCCAGCATTTT; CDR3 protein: CAWSSYRTEGDSNQPQHF
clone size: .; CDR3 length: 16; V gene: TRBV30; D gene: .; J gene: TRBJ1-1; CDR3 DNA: TGTGCCTGGAGCCAGTCCCCCGGGGAGCTGAACACTGAAGCTTTCTTT; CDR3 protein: CAWSQSPGELNTEAFF
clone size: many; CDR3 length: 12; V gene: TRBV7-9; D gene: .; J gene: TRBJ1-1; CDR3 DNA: TGTGCCATCTCCCGGGGGGAGCTCGAAGCTTTCTTT; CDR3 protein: CAISRGELEAFF
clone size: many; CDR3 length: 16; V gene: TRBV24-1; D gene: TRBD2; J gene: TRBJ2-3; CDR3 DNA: TGTGCCACCAACGACCCGACTAGCGGATCCACAGATACGCAGTATTTT; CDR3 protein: CATNDPTSGSTDTQYF
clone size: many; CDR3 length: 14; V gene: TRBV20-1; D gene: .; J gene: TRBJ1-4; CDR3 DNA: TGCAGTGCTAGAGATGGGGCAACTAATGAAAAACTGTTTTTT; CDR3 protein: CSARDGATNEKLFF
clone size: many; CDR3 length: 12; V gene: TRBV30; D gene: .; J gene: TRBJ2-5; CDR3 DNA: TGTGCCTGTAAGGTAGGAGGAGAGACCCAGTACTTC; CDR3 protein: CACKVGGETQYF
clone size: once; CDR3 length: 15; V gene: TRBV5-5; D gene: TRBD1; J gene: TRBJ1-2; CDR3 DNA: TGTGCCAGCTCGGGACAGGGGGCGAAGAACTATGGCTACACCTTC; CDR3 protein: CASSGQGAKNYGYTF
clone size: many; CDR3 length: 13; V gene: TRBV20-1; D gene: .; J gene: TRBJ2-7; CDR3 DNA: TGCAGTGGGGGGCTAGCGGTTTCCTACGAGCAGTACTTC; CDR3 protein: CSGGLAVSYEQYF
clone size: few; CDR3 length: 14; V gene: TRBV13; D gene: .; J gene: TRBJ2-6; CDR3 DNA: TGTGCCAGCAGCTTCAAGACAGGCCTACCCGTCCTGACTTTC; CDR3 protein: CASSFKTGLPVLTF
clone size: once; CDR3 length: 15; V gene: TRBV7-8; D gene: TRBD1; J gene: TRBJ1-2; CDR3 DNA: TGTGCCAGCACCCCTCTAACAGGGGGCAGCTATGGCTACACCTTC; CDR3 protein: CASTPLTGGSYGYTF
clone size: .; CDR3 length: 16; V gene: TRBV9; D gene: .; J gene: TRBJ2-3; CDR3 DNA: TGTGCCAGCAGCGTAGAGGGACCATCCATCACAGATACGCAGTATTTT; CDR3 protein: CASSVEGPSITDTQYF
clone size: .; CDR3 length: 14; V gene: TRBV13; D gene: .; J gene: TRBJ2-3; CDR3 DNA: TGTGCCAGCAGCTTACCCGACCTCACAGATACGCAGTATTTT; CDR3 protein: CASSLPDLTDTQYF
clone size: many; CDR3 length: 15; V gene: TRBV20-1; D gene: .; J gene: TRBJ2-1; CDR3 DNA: TGCAGTACCCCCCTCGTAGACTACTCCTACAATGAGCAGTTCTTC; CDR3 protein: CSTPLVDYSYNEQFF
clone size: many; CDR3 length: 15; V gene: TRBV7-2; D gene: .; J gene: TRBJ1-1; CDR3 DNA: TGTGCCAGCAGCTTAGTGGTCCTCGGGGAGACTGAAGCTTTCTTT; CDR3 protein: CASSLVVLGETEAFF
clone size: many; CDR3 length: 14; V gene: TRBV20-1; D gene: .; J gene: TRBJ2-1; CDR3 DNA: TGCAGTGCTGAGGACGCGCTCGGGGTCGATGAGCAGTTCTTC; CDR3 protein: CSAEDALGVDEQFF
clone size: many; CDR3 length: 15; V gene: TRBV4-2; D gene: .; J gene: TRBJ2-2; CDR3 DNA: TGTGCCAGCAGACGACCCCAAGATAACACCGGGGAGCTGTTTTTT; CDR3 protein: CASRRPQDNTGELFF
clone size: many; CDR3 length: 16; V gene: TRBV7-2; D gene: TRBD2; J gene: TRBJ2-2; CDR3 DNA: TGTGCCAGCAGCTTAGCGGCGGGGGGAGACACCGGGGAGCTGTTTTTT; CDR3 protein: CASSLAAGGDTGELFF
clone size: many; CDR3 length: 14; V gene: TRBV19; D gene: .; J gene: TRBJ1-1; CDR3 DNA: TGTGCCAGTAGGGCAAGGGAGCGAAGCACTGAAGCTTTCTTT; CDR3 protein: CASRARERSTEAFF
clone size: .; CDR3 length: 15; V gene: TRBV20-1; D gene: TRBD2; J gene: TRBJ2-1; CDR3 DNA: TGCAGTCTATACCTCAGCGGGAGGTCAGGCAATGAGCAGTTCTTC; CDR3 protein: CSLYLSGRSGNEQFF
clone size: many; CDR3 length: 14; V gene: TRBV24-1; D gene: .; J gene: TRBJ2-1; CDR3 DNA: TGTGCCACCAGTGACCCCAGGACAAACAATGAGCAGTTCTTC; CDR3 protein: CATSDPRTNNEQFF
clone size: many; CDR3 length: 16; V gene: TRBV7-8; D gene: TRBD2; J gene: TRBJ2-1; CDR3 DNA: TGTGCCAGCAGCTTAGGACGGCTAGCGGGTTACAATGAGCAGTTCTTC; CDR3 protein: CASSLGRLAGYNEQFF
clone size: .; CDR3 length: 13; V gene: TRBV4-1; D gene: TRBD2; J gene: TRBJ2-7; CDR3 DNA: TGCGCCAGCAGCAAGGGGACTAGCTACGAGCGGTACTTC; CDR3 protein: CASSKGTSYERYF
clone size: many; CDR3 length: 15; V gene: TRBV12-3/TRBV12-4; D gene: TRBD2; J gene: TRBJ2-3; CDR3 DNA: TGTGCCAGCAGTTCCCCCCGCGGGAGGACAGATACGCAGTATTTT; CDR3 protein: CASSSPRGRTDTQYF
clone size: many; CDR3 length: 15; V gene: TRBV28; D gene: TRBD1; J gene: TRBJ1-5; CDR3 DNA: TGTGCCAGCAGTTTACATTTGACAGGGAGTCAGCCCCAGCATTTT; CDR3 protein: CASSLHLTGSQPQHF
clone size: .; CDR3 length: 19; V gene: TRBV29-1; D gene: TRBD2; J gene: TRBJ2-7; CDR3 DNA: TGCAGCGTCTCCTACCCCGGGACTAGCGGGAGGGAGAGCTCCTACGAGCAGTACTTC; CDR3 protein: CSVSYPGTSGRESSYEQYF
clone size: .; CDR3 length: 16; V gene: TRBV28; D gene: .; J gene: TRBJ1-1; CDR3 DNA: TGTGCCAGCAGTCCCCCGCTGGGGGGTGGGAACACTGAAGCTTTCTTT; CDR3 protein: CASSPPLGGGNTEAFF
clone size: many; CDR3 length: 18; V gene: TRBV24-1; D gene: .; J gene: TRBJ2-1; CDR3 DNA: TGTGCCACCAGTGATTTGGATACCGGCCCTCGCTCCTACAATGAGCAGTTCTTC; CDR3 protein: CATSDLDTGPRSYNEQFF
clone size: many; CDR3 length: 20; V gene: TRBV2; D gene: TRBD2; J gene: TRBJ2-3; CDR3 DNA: TGTGCCAGCAGTTCTAGACTAGCGGGAGCCTCACCCTCTAGCACAGATACGCAGTATTTT; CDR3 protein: CASSSRLAGASPSSTDTQYF
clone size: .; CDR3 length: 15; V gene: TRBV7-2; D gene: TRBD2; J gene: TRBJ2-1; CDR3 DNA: TGTGCCAGCAGCGAGTCTAGCGGGAATGGTAATGAGCAGTTCTTC; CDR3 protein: CASSESSGNGNEQFF
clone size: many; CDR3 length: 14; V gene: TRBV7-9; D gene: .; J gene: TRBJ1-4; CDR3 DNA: TGTGCCAGCAGCTTACAGGGGCATGGGGAAAAACTGTTTTTT; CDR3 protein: CASSLQGHGEKLFF
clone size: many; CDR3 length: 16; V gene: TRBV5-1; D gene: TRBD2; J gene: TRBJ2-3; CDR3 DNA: TGCGCCAGCAGCTACCCACTAGCGGGAGGGGAAGATACGCAGTATTTT; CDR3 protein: CASSYPLAGGEDTQYF
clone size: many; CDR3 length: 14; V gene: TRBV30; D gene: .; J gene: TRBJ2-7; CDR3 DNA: TGTGCCTGGAGCGGTAAGCGGTCCGCCTACGAGCAGTACTTC; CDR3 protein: CAWSGKRSAYEQYF